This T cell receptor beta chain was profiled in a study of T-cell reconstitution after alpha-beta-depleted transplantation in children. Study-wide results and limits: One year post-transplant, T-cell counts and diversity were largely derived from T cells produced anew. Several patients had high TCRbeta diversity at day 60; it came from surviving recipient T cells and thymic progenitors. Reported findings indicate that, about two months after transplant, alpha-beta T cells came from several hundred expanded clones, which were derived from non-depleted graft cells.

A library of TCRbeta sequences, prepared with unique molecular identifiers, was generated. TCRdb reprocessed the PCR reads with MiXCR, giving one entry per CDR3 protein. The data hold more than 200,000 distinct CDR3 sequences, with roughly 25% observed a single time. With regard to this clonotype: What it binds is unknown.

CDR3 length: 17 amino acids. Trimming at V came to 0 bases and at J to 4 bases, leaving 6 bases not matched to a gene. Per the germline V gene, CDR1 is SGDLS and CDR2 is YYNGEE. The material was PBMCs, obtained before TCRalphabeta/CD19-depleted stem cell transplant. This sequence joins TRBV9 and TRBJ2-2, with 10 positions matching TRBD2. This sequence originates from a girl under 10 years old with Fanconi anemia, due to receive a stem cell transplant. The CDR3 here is CASSVGLLAGGTGELFF. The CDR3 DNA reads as TGTGCCAGCAGCGTAGGTCTCTTAGCGGGAGGCACCGGGGAGCTGTTTTTT.